The rows below give T cell receptor beta chains drawn from one sample of a study of siplizumab effects on memory and regulatory T cells. Data came from immunoSEQ multiplex PCR; TCRdb stores just in-frame clones and leaves some out. This sample has some 65,000 clones; over 70% occur once, and the top ten carry 1.5% to 2%. Material for sequencing was Tregs sorted from blood. These receptors were collected from a human donor in good health. Both conserved end residues are part of each CDR3. Each record gives: V gene, CDR3 length, clone size, D gene, J gene, CDR3 DNA, CDR3 protein. A D gene is named only where the DNA matches it firmly. Clone sizes are given selectively: once, few, many, or a class where the clone is expanded.

v_gene: TRBV7-9; len: 12; abundance: -; d_gene: -; j_gene: TRBJ1-1; CDR3nt: TGTGCCAGCCTAGCACTGAACACTGAAGCTTTCTTT; CDR3aa: CASLALNTEAFF
v_gene: TRBV27; len: 15; abundance: -; d_gene: TRBD2; j_gene: TRBJ2-5; CDR3nt: TGTGCCAGCAGATTTAGCGGGTCGCCCCAAGAGACCCAGTACTTC; CDR3aa: CASRFSGSPQETQYF
v_gene: TRBV19; len: 15; abundance: -; d_gene: -; j_gene: TRBJ2-7; CDR3nt: TGTGCCAGTAGTTGGGACGACAGCGGGCCTTACGAGCAGTACTTC; CDR3aa: CASSWDDSGPYEQYF
v_gene: TRBV6-1; len: 15; abundance: -; d_gene: -; j_gene: TRBJ1-1; CDR3nt: TGTGCCAGCAGTGAGTGGACAGCAATGAACACTGAAGCTTTCTTT; CDR3aa: CASSEWTAMNTEAFF
v_gene: TRBV7-9; len: 17; abundance: -; d_gene: TRBD2; j_gene: TRBJ2-1; CDR3nt: TGTGCCAGCAGCTTAGCCTCGACTAGCGGGACCTACAATGAGCAGTTCTTC; CDR3aa: CASSLASTSGTYNEQFF
v_gene: TRBV10-3; len: 15; abundance: once; d_gene: TRBD1; j_gene: TRBJ2-1; CDR3nt: TGTGCCATCAGTGCGGGGGTAACAGGGGGAAATGAGCAGTTCTTC; CDR3aa: CAISAGVTGGNEQFF
v_gene: TRBV2; len: 15; abundance: -; d_gene: TRBD2; j_gene: TRBJ2-1; CDR3nt: TGTGCCAGCAGCGGGACTAGCGGGAGATGGGGTGAGCAGTTCTTC; CDR3aa: CASSGTSGRWGEQFF
v_gene: TRBV5-6; len: 14; abundance: few; d_gene: -; j_gene: TRBJ1-5; CDR3nt: TGTGCCAGCAGCTTCAGGGCCGCGGGTCAGCCCCAGCATTTT; CDR3aa: CASSFRAAGQPQHF
v_gene: TRBV10-3; len: 18; abundance: -; d_gene: TRBD2; j_gene: TRBJ2-3; CDR3nt: TGTGCCATCAGTGAGCGACTAGCGAGAATCGTCAGCACAGATACGCAGTATTTT; CDR3aa: CAISERLARIVSTDTQYF
v_gene: TRBV2; len: 12; abundance: medium-sized; d_gene: -; j_gene: TRBJ2-7; CDR3nt: TGTGCCAGCACCAGGGATGAGGTCGAGCAGTACTTC; CDR3aa: CASTRDEVEQYF
v_gene: TRBV10-3; len: 12; abundance: -; d_gene: -; j_gene: TRBJ2-3; CDR3nt: TGTGCCATCAGCCCCCTAGGGGATACGCAGTATTTT; CDR3aa: CAISPLGDTQYF
v_gene: TRBV27; len: 16; abundance: -; d_gene: TRBD2; j_gene: TRBJ2-2; CDR3nt: TGTGCCAGCAGGAGGGGACTAGCGGGAAGGACCGGGGAGCTGTTTTTT; CDR3aa: CASRRGLAGRTGELFF
v_gene: TRBV30; len: 14; abundance: -; d_gene: TRBD1; j_gene: TRBJ1-1; CDR3nt: TGTGCCTGGAGTCCAGGGGGCGTCCCAGCTGAAGCTTTCTTT; CDR3aa: CAWSPGGVPAEAFF
v_gene: TRBV29-1; len: 12; abundance: -; d_gene: TRBD1; j_gene: TRBJ2-7; CDR3nt: TGCAGCGTTGGGACAGGGGGCTACGAGCAGTACTTC; CDR3aa: CSVGTGGYEQYF
v_gene: TRBV5-6; len: 14; abundance: -; d_gene: -; j_gene: TRBJ2-4; CDR3nt: TGTGCCAGCAGCCGCGGTCTAGCCAAAAACATTCAGTACTTC; CDR3aa: CASSRGLAKNIQYF
v_gene: TRBV11-3; len: 16; abundance: -; d_gene: TRBD1; j_gene: TRBJ2-7; CDR3nt: TGTGCCAGCAGCTTGGTATCGGGACAGGGGGACTACGAGCAGTACTTC; CDR3aa: CASSLVSGQGDYEQYF
v_gene: TRBV29-1; len: 11; abundance: -; d_gene: -; j_gene: TRBJ1-1; CDR3nt: TGCAGCGTTGTGACGAACACTGAAGCTTTCTTT; CDR3aa: CSVVTNTEAFF
v_gene: TRBV5-4; len: 15; abundance: -; d_gene: -; j_gene: TRBJ2-6; CDR3nt: TGTGCCAGCAGCTTCGGGATTACTGGGGTCAACGTCCTGACTTTC; CDR3aa: CASSFGITGVNVLTF
v_gene: TRBV7-9; len: 13; abundance: -; d_gene: -; j_gene: TRBJ1-1; CDR3nt: TGTGCCAGCAGCTCGCCGGGTCTCACTGAAGCTTTCTTT; CDR3aa: CASSSPGLTEAFF
v_gene: TRBV29-1; len: 11; abundance: few; d_gene: -; j_gene: TRBJ2-1; CDR3nt: TGCAGCGTTGAAGGGGGCGGTGAGCAGTTCTTC; CDR3aa: CSVEGGGEQFF
v_gene: TRBV7-2; len: 16; abundance: -; d_gene: TRBD1; j_gene: TRBJ1-3; CDR3nt: TGTGCCAGCAGCTTAGGGGGGTGGACAGGAGGAAACACCATATATTTT; CDR3aa: CASSLGGWTGGNTIYF
v_gene: TRBV9; len: 12; abundance: -; d_gene: -; j_gene: TRBJ2-3; CDR3nt: TGTGCCAGCAGCGCCCAAGGGGGTACGCAGTATTTT; CDR3aa: CASSAQGGTQYF
v_gene: TRBV13; len: 15; abundance: -; d_gene: TRBD1; j_gene: TRBJ1-1; CDR3nt: TGTGCCAGCAGCTCCTCCGACAGGGTATGGACTGAAGCTTTCTTT; CDR3aa: CASSSSDRVWTEAFF
v_gene: TRBV6-4; len: 15; abundance: -; d_gene: -; j_gene: TRBJ2-2; CDR3nt: TGTGCCAGCAGTGACAGGGGAAACGGAGTCGGGGAGCTGTTTTTT; CDR3aa: CASSDRGNGVGELFF
v_gene: TRBV7-9; len: 15; abundance: -; d_gene: TRBD2; j_gene: TRBJ2-1; CDR3nt: TGTGCCAGCAGCTTCATGGGAGGGCCTTACAATGAGCAGTTCTTC; CDR3aa: CASSFMGGPYNEQFF
v_gene: TRBV19; len: 13; abundance: -; d_gene: -; j_gene: TRBJ1-1; CDR3nt: TGTGCCAGTAGTAAGGTGGCGAACACTGAAGCTTTCTTT; CDR3aa: CASSKVANTEAFF
v_gene: TRBV2; len: 13; abundance: -; d_gene: TRBD1; j_gene: TRBJ1-2; CDR3nt: TGTGCCAGCATCCCGACAGGGCGCTATGGCTACACCTTC; CDR3aa: CASIPTGRYGYTF
v_gene: TRBV6-6; len: 13; abundance: -; d_gene: -; j_gene: TRBJ2-7; CDR3nt: TGTGCCAGCAGTCGTCCAGGGATCTACGAGCAGTACTTC; CDR3aa: CASSRPGIYEQYF
v_gene: TRBV29-1; len: 15; abundance: -; d_gene: -; j_gene: TRBJ2-1; CDR3nt: TGCAGCGGCTTAGCTGGGACCGGCTCCTACAATGAGCAGTTCTTC; CDR3aa: CSGLAGTGSYNEQFF
v_gene: TRBV19; len: 13; abundance: -; d_gene: -; j_gene: TRBJ2-1; CDR3nt: TGTGCCAGTAGTCCCGCGGGGTACAATGAGCAGTTCTTC; CDR3aa: CASSPAGYNEQFF
v_gene: TRBV2; len: 14; abundance: -; d_gene: -; j_gene: TRBJ2-7; CDR3nt: TGTGCCAGCAGGGAACTTTCGACAGACTACGAGCAGTACTTC; CDR3aa: CASRELSTDYEQYF
v_gene: TRBV29-1; len: 11; abundance: few; d_gene: -; j_gene: TRBJ1-1; CDR3nt: TGCAGCGTTGAGGAGGGGTCTGAAGCTTTCTTT; CDR3aa: CSVEEGSEAFF
v_gene: TRBV6-5; len: 15; abundance: -; d_gene: TRBD2; j_gene: TRBJ2-7; CDR3nt: TGTGCCAGCAGTTACAGCCTAGCGGGGTCCTACGAGCAGTACTTC; CDR3aa: CASSYSLAGSYEQYF
v_gene: TRBV6-1; len: 14; abundance: -; d_gene: TRBD2; j_gene: TRBJ2-5; CDR3nt: TGTGCCAGCAGTGAAGCTACTAGCGGAGATACCCAGTACTTC; CDR3aa: CASSEATSGDTQYF
v_gene: TRBV4-2; len: 15; abundance: -; d_gene: -; j_gene: TRBJ1-2; CDR3nt: TGTGCCAGCAGCCAAGAAAGGAGGGGAGGGAAAGGCTACACCTTC; CDR3aa: CASSQERRGGKGYTF
v_gene: TRBV4-1; len: 15; abundance: -; d_gene: -; j_gene: TRBJ2-7; CDR3nt: TGCGCCAGCAGCCAAGCGCCGACAGAGAACTACGAGCAGTACTTC; CDR3aa: CASSQAPTENYEQYF
v_gene: TRBV2; len: 14; abundance: -; d_gene: TRBD1; j_gene: TRBJ1-1; CDR3nt: TGTGCCAGCAGTCAGGGGGCTTATAACACTGAAGCTTTCTTT; CDR3aa: CASSQGAYNTEAFF
v_gene: TRBV4-3; len: 15; abundance: -; d_gene: -; j_gene: TRBJ1-6; CDR3nt: TGCGCCAGCAGCCAAGAAGGGGGAGAGGCTTCACCCCTCCACTTT; CDR3aa: CASSQEGGEASPLHF
v_gene: TRBV10-3; len: 14; abundance: -; d_gene: -; j_gene: TRBJ1-4; CDR3nt: TGTGCCATCAGTGAGTCCGGCCAGTCTGAAAAACTGTTTTTT; CDR3aa: CAISESGQSEKLFF
v_gene: TRBV11-3; len: 15; abundance: -; d_gene: -; j_gene: TRBJ2-7; CDR3nt: TGTGCCAGCAGCTTCGGGTCCGGGATCCTCTACGAGCAGTACTTC; CDR3aa: CASSFGSGILYEQYF
v_gene: TRBV5-6; len: 15; abundance: -; d_gene: -; j_gene: TRBJ2-1; CDR3nt: TGTGCCAGCAGCCGAACCGGGCGGGTTCACAATGAGCAGTTCTTC; CDR3aa: CASSRTGRVHNEQFF
v_gene: TRBV7-2; len: 12; abundance: -; d_gene: -; j_gene: TRBJ2-7; CDR3nt: TGTGCCAGCAGCTTAGTTCGGTACGAGCAGTACTTC; CDR3aa: CASSLVRYEQYF
v_gene: TRBV7-9; len: 17; abundance: few; d_gene: TRBD2; j_gene: TRBJ2-3; CDR3nt: TGTGCCAGCAGCTTAGTGTCTGCTAGCGGGAGTCCAGATACGCAGTATTTT; CDR3aa: CASSLVSASGSPDTQYF
v_gene: TRBV10-3; len: 19; abundance: -; d_gene: -; j_gene: TRBJ2-7; CDR3nt: TGTGCCATCAGTGAGCCGCCAAGCCAGACAGGTCCCCTCTTCTACGAGCAGTACTTC; CDR3aa: CAISEPPSQTGPLFYEQYF
v_gene: TRBV15; len: 15; abundance: -; d_gene: TRBD1; j_gene: TRBJ2-7; CDR3nt: TGTGCCACCAGCAGAGATCTACAGGGGATCTACGAGCAGTACTTC; CDR3aa: CATSRDLQGIYEQYF
v_gene: TRBV6-6; len: 13; abundance: -; d_gene: -; j_gene: TRBJ2-3; CDR3nt: TGTGCCAGCAAACTCACAGGGACAGATACGCAGTATTTT; CDR3aa: CASKLTGTDTQYF
v_gene: TRBV7-9; len: 13; abundance: -; d_gene: TRBD1; j_gene: TRBJ2-2; CDR3nt: TGTGCCAGCAGCTCAGGGGGCACCGGGGAGCTGTTTTTT; CDR3aa: CASSSGGTGELFF
v_gene: TRBV19; len: 17; abundance: few; d_gene: TRBD1; j_gene: TRBJ1-3; CDR3nt: TGTGCCAGTAGCTCGACAGGGGTCTCTGCACAAGGAAACACCATATATTTT; CDR3aa: CASSSTGVSAQGNTIYF
v_gene: TRBV11-3; len: 20; abundance: -; d_gene: TRBD2; j_gene: TRBJ2-1; CDR3nt: TGTGCCAGCAGCTTAGGGGGTCGGACTAGCGGCTATAGCTCCTACAATGAGCAGTTCTTC; CDR3aa: CASSLGGRTSGYSSYNEQFF
v_gene: TRBV30; len: 13; abundance: -; d_gene: -; j_gene: TRBJ2-6; CDR3nt: TGTGCCTGGAAAATCTCTGGGGCCAACGTCCTGACTTTC; CDR3aa: CAWKISGANVLTF
v_gene: TRBV28; len: 12; abundance: -; d_gene: -; j_gene: TRBJ1-5; CDR3nt: TGTGCCAGCAGTTTAAGGGGACAGCCCCAGCATTTT; CDR3aa: CASSLRGQPQHF
v_gene: TRBV6-1; len: 13; abundance: -; d_gene: TRBD1; j_gene: TRBJ1-2; CDR3nt: TGTGCCAGCAGTTGGGACAGGCCCAGTGGCTACACCTTC; CDR3aa: CASSWDRPSGYTF
v_gene: TRBV7-3; len: 15; abundance: -; d_gene: TRBD1; j_gene: TRBJ1-5; CDR3nt: TGTGCCAGCAGCTTAGGGACAGGGCCCAATCAGCCCCAGCATTTT; CDR3aa: CASSLGTGPNQPQHF
v_gene: TRBV6-5; len: 16; abundance: -; d_gene: -; j_gene: TRBJ2-2; CDR3nt: TGTGCCAGCAGTTCCACCTCGGGACGGAACACCGGGGAGCTGTTTTTT; CDR3aa: CASSSTSGRNTGELFF
v_gene: TRBV30; len: 12; abundance: once; d_gene: -; j_gene: TRBJ2-7; CDR3nt: TGTGCCTGGAGTGAACGCAGTGACGAGCAGTACTTC; CDR3aa: CAWSERSDEQYF
v_gene: TRBV7-9; len: 11; abundance: -; d_gene: -; j_gene: TRBJ1-2; CDR3nt: TGTGCCAGCAGCTTAAACTATGGCTACACCTTC; CDR3aa: CASSLNYGYTF
v_gene: TRBV18; len: 14; abundance: once; d_gene: -; j_gene: TRBJ1-2; CDR3nt: TGTGCCAGCTCACCTCCTGATAGGCCCTATGGCTACACCTTC; CDR3aa: CASSPPDRPYGYTF
v_gene: TRBV5-1; len: 21; abundance: -; d_gene: TRBD1; j_gene: TRBJ2-1; CDR3nt: TGCGCCAGCAGCTTGTATGGGCGAACTAGTTGGGGACAGGGGAGTTTCAATGAGCAGTTCTTC; CDR3aa: CASSLYGRTSWGQGSFNEQFF
v_gene: TRBV15; len: 14; abundance: -; d_gene: -; j_gene: TRBJ2-7; CDR3nt: TGTGCCACCAGCAGAGGGGACGGCTTTTACGAGCAGTACTTC; CDR3aa: CATSRGDGFYEQYF
v_gene: TRBV29-1; len: 13; abundance: -; d_gene: -; j_gene: TRBJ2-3; CDR3nt: TGCAGCGTTGGCACCTTAAACACAGATACGCAGTATTTT; CDR3aa: CSVGTLNTDTQYF